These 14 T cell receptor beta chains share one sample of origin, sequenced in a study of blood T cell repertoires in COVID-19. Profiled with immunoSEQ multiplex PCR; TCRdb holds only in-frame clones, not every one. The repertoire holds around 30,000 clones, with around 84% as singletons. Material: peripheral blood. These receptors were obtained from a human donor in a cohort sampled during active COVID-19. The donor label of this sample is uncertain.

This clone was observed a few times. This chain joins TRBV5-1 and TRBJ1-6; 9 bases match TRBD1. This CDR3 is built from 14 residues. Unmatched junction bases numbered 2, after V lost 3 bases and J lost 7 bases. The germline CDR1 and CDR2 sequences are SGHRS and YFSETQ. CDR3 nucleotides: TGCGCCAGCAGCTCCGGACAGGGGAATTCACCCCTCCACTTT. This translates into CASSSGQGNSPLHF.

This rearrangement joins TRBV4-2 to TRBJ2-7; TRBD1 agrees at 8 bases. The CDR3 consists of 16 residues. The V and J ends lost 0 bases and 4 bases, in that order; junction bases with no gene match: 8. Germline lookup yields CDR1 LGHNA and CDR2 YNFKEQ. In DNA, the CDR3 is TGTGCCAGCAGCCAAGACAGTCAGGGGGCGATATACGAGCAGTACTTC. Translation: CASSQDSQGAIYEQYF.

V is TRBV11-3 and J is TRBJ2-1; 10 bases are a match to TRBD2. The CDR3 is 14 residues long. The V gene end was trimmed by 0 bases and the J gene end by 10 bases; junction bases not matched to a gene: 3. The germline V gene encodes CDR1 SGHNT and CDR2 YENEEA. CDR3 in amino acids: CASSLEVSGGEQFF. DNA of the CDR3: TGTGCCAGCAGCTTAGAAGTTAGCGGGGGGGAGCAGTTCTTC.

V usage is TRBV5-1 and J usage is TRBJ2-3, with 9 positions matching TRBD2. Germline loops: CDR1 SGHRS, CDR2 YFSETQ. V dropped 0 bases and J dropped 1; count of bases not matched to a gene: 6. CDR3 size: 17 residues. CDR3 DNA: TGCGCCAGCAGCTTGGGTTCCGGGACTAGCCGCACAGATACGCAGTATTTT. Amino acid sequence: CASSLGSGTSRTDTQYF.

This sequence joins TRBV30 and TRBJ2-4; tentatively, D is TRBD1 (5 bases). V shed 0 bases and J shed 0 bases, with 9 bases lying between them. Germline lookup yields CDR1 GTSNPN and CDR2 SVGIG (reference sequence). CDR3 length equals 15 residues. This CDR3 is CAWSVGHLAKNIQYF. CDR3 in DNA: TGTGCCTGGAGTGTCGGACATTTAGCCAAAAACATTCAGTACTTC.

The CDR3 spells CASSLGRQGNSNTGELFF. In DNA form, the CDR3 reads TGTGCCAGCAGCTTAGGGCGCCAGGGGAATTCGAACACCGGGGAGCTGTTTTTT. The chain joins TRBV11-2 to TRBJ2-2; TRBD1 might be the D (6 bases). The CDR3 is 18 amino acids. Trimming shortened V by 1 base and J by 0 bases, and 15 bases separated the two germline ends. The V gene's germline CDR1 is SGHAT and CDR2 FQNNGV.

The V call is TRBV14, the J call TRBJ2-1; 13 positions agree with TRBD2. J was trimmed by 0 bases and V by 6 bases; bases with no gene match: 11. Germline values: CDR1 SGHDN, CDR2 FVKESK. CDR3 length: 19 amino acids. The CDR3 here is CASSPLAGGPVGSYNEQFF. The CDR3 coding sequence is TGTGCCAGCAGTCCACTAGCGGGAGGGCCGGTGGGCTCCTACAATGAGCAGTTCTTC.

This chain uses TRBV3-1 (or the pseudogene TRBV3-2) with TRBJ2-1, with D possibly being TRBD1 (7 bases). Trimming pared 0 bases from V and 3 bases from J, leaving 12 bases between. This CDR3 contains 16 residues. The germline V gene encodes CDR1 LGHDT and CDR2 YNNKEL (reference sequence). The CDR3 coding sequence is TGTGCCAGCAGCCAAGACCCAGGGGGGCTCTACAATGAGCAGTTCTTC. This sequence encodes CASSQDPGGLYNEQFF.

Here the CDR3 DNA reads TGCGCCAGCAGCTTGGATAGGACAGACTATGGCTACACCTTC. This sequence encodes CASSLDRTDYGYTF. The gene calls are TRBV5-1 and TRBJ1-2; TRBD1 might be the D (6 bases). CDR3 size: 14 residues. The germline V gene encodes CDR1 SGHRS and CDR2 YFSETQ. V lost 0 bases to trimming and J lost 3 bases, with 9 bases between them.

J is TRBJ2-3 and V is TRBV7-8, with 12 bases that match TRBD2. CDR1 SGHVS and CDR2 FQNEAQ come from the germline V gene. The ends lost 4 bases at V and 5 bases at J; junction bases unmatched: 7. CDR3 length equals 16 residues. CDR3 region: CASSSRLAGVVDTQYF. CDR3 sequence (DNA): TGTGCCAGCAGCTCCCGACTAGCGGGAGTGGTAGATACGCAGTATTTT.

This chain uses TRBV29-1 with TRBJ2-3, with D possibly TRBD2 on 5 matching bases. The V gene's germline CDR1 is SQVTM and CDR2 ANQGSEA. The CDR3 consists of 13 residues. The ends were cut back, 3 bases at V and 2 bases at J, with 9 bases in the middle. CDR3 bases: TGCAGCGTTGACCTCCGGGACACAGATACGCAGTATTTT. Its protein product is CSVDLRDTDTQYF.

The V call is TRBV5-4, the J call TRBJ2-7, with D unclear. The length of the CDR3 is 14 residues. The germline V and J ends were trimmed by 0 bases and 2 bases, with 9 bases remaining between them. From germline, CDR1 is SGHNT and CDR2 YYREEE (reference sequence). Written as DNA, the CDR3 is TGTGCCAGCAGCTTGGATGGGCAGACCTACGAGCAGTACTTC. Translating it yields CASSLDGQTYEQYF.

The chain employs TRBV4-2 and TRBJ2-2, with 10 bases identical to TRBD2. With 4 bases clipped from V and 1 base from J, the junction kept 6 bases outside the gene matches. The CDR3 has 17 amino acids. CDR1 and CDR2 from the germline V gene are LGHNA and YNFKEQ. CDR3 sequence: CASSPRLAGGNTGELFF. DNA of the CDR3: TGTGCCAGCAGCCCTCGGTTAGCGGGAGGGAACACCGGGGAGCTGTTTTTT.

This chain joins TRBV18 and TRBJ1-1; 7 bases map to TRBD1. The CDR3 covers 14 residues. The germline V gene encodes CDR1 KGHSH and CDR2 LQKENI. Trimming removed 3 bases from V and 5 bases from J; junction bases left unmatched: 6. In DNA, the CDR3 is TGTGCCAGCTCACCGTCAGGGGGAGGTACTGAAGCTTTCTTT. Translating gives CASSPSGGGTEAFF.